A selection of T cell receptor beta chains follows, all from one sample in a study of cytotoxic CD8 clonotypes in ibrutinib-treated CLL. Data came from immunoSEQ multiplex PCR; TCRdb stores just in-frame clones and leaves some out. The sample comprises around 7,900 clones, roughly 71% of which are singletons, and approximately 35% rests with the top ten. The sample here was PBMCs, taken before ibrutinib treatment. The receptor source for this set is a human donor with chronic lymphocytic leukemia. Each CDR3 is given with its conserved first and last residue. The D gene is left open where the match is weak. Some rows mark clone size as missing; the rest say once, few, many or name a class of expanded clone.

CDR3,DNA,D,V,J,size
CASSPGLAENEQFF,TGTGCCAGCAGCCCGGGACTAGCGGAGAATGAGCAGTTCTTC,TRBD2,TRBV13,TRBJ2-1,NA
CASSLTITSGQETQYF,TGTGCCAGCAGCTTAACTATCACTAGCGGGCAAGAGACCCAGTACTTC,TRBD2,TRBV7-3,TRBJ2-5,NA
CASSIQGLNQPQHF,TGTGCCAGTAGTATACAGGGGCTCAATCAGCCCCAGCATTTT,NA,TRBV19,TRBJ1-5,NA
CASSLVQGKGYTF,TGTGCCAGCAGCTTGGTACAGGGAAAGGGCTACACCTTC,NA,TRBV5-6,TRBJ1-2,NA
CAISESSFAANYEQYF,TGTGCCATCAGTGAGTCGAGTTTTGCGGCAAACTACGAGCAGTACTTC,NA,TRBV10-3,TRBJ2-7,NA
CASSPKTSGMSTKTQYF,TGTGCCAGCAGTCCTAAGACTAGCGGGATGAGCACAAAAACGCAGTATTTT,TRBD2,TRBV27,TRBJ2-3,NA
CASSRVLVHRLDRGAVF,TGTGCCAGCAGTCGGGTACTAGTACACAGGCTTGACCGGGGAGCTGTTTTT,NA,TRBV21-1,TRBJ2-2,NA
CASTPTSGTTGELFF,TGCGCCAGCACGCCGACTAGCGGGACCACCGGGGAGCTGTTTTTT,TRBD2,TRBV5-1,TRBJ2-2,NA
CASSRAGVQETQYF,TGTGCCAGTAGTAGGGCGGGAGTTCAAGAGACCCAGTACTTC,TRBD2,TRBV19,TRBJ2-5,NA
CASSALRSGRESTDTQYF,TGTGCCAGCAGTGCTCTGCGAAGCGGGAGAGAGTCCACAGATACGCAGTATTTT,TRBD2,TRBV2,TRBJ2-3,NA
CASRRDVGERAFF,TGTGCCAGCAGACGGGACGTTGGGGAACGAGCTTTCTTT,NA,TRBV2,TRBJ1-1,NA
CASSLMTEGNTIYF,TGCGCCAGCAGCTTGATGACCGAAGGAAACACCATATATTTT,NA,TRBV5-1,TRBJ1-3,NA
CASSLGAYEQYF,TGCGCCAGCAGCCTGGGGGCCTACGAGCAGTACTTC,NA,TRBV5-1,TRBJ2-7,NA
CASSSLARGGYYEQYF,TGTGCCAGCAGTTCCCTTGCCAGGGGTGGGTACTACGAGCAGTACTTC,NA,TRBV6-6,TRBJ2-7,NA
CATSSRVPGEKLFF,TGTGCCACCAGCTCCCGGGTTCCGGGTGAAAAACTGTTTTTT,NA,TRBV15,TRBJ1-4,NA
CSVETGTGVYEQYF,TGCAGCGTTGAAACCGGGACAGGCGTCTACGAGCAGTACTTC,TRBD1,TRBV29-1,TRBJ2-7,few
CASSEGLYSYEQYF,TGTGCCAGCAGTGAAGGGTTATATTCCTACGAGCAGTACTTC,NA,TRBV13,TRBJ2-7,NA
CAWSVQGGGNTIYF,TGTGCCTGGAGTGTACAGGGGGGTGGAAACACCATATATTTT,TRBD1,TRBV30,TRBJ1-3,NA
CASSQTDKSHEKLFF,TGTGCCAGCAGCCAAACTGACAAGTCCCACGAAAAACTGTTTTTT,NA,TRBV4-2,TRBJ1-4,NA
CASSFIPNEQYF,TGTGCCAGCAGCTTTATACCGAACGAGCAGTACTTC,NA,TRBV11-2,TRBJ2-7,NA
CASRPGTGGFPYEQYF,TGTGCCAGCAGGCCGGGGACAGGGGGATTCCCTTACGAGCAGTACTTC,TRBD1,TRBV6-6,TRBJ2-7,NA
CASSPRPGLSYEQYF,TGTGCCAGTAGTCCCCGGCCGGGGCTCTCCTACGAGCAGTACTTC,NA,TRBV19,TRBJ2-7,NA
CASSRKLAAKGETQYF,TGTGCTAGCAGCCGAAAACTAGCGGCAAAAGGGGAGACCCAGTACTTC,TRBD2,TRBV7-7,TRBJ2-5,NA
CASSHDGGMTYGYTF,TGCGCCAGCAGCCACGACGGGGGTATGACCTATGGCTACACCTTC,NA,TRBV5-1,TRBJ1-2,few
CASSLGDRQPQHF,TGTGCCAGCAGTTTAGGGGACCGGCAGCCCCAGCATTTT,NA,TRBV6-6,TRBJ1-5,NA
CASSLGQGGGYTF,TGTGCCAGCAGTTTAGGACAGGGTGGAGGCTACACCTTC,TRBD1,TRBV28,TRBJ1-2,NA
CASSVGPENTEAFF,TGTGCCAGCAGCGTGGGCCCTGAGAACACTGAAGCTTTCTTT,NA,TRBV9,TRBJ1-1,NA
CAWSVAEGKAFF,TGTGCCTGGAGCGTAGCGGAGGGGAAAGCTTTCTTT,NA,TRBV30,TRBJ1-1,few
CASSPTGSRNYGYTF,TGTGCCAGCTCACCGACCGGATCCAGGAACTATGGCTACACCTTC,NA,TRBV18,TRBJ1-2,NA
CASSILTPQSRANVLTF,TGTGCCAGCAGCATCCTTACGCCACAAAGTCGGGCCAACGTCCTGACTTTC,NA,TRBV7-7,TRBJ2-6,NA
CASSWIQMNTEAFF,TGTGCCAGCAGCTGGATTCAGATGAACACTGAAGCTTTCTTT,NA,TRBV5-6,TRBJ1-1,NA
CASSRERTDTQYF,TGTGCCAGCAGCCGGGAACGCACAGATACGCAGTATTTT,NA,TRBV6-4,TRBJ2-3,few